The rows below give T cell receptor beta chains drawn from one sample of a study of T cells in Graves' hyperthyroidism and ophthalmopathy. Each CDR3 protein is one row after TCRdb ran MiXCR on the multiplex PCR reads. The sample shows about 600,000 distinct CDR3 sequences, 16% of them seen only once. The specimen was blood. All receptors come from a woman aged 40 to 50 with Graves' ophthalmopathy. Both conserved end residues are part of each CDR3. D genes are given only for firm matches. The size field is filled for only some rows; it gives once, few, many or a size class.

.	.	13	TRBV5-1	TRBJ2-5	TGCGCCAGCAGCCGCTCAGATGGAGAGACCCAGTACTTC	CASSRSDGETQYF
TRBD2	few	16	TRBV19	TRBJ2-1	TGTGCCAGTAGGATAGCGGGAGGGCAGTGGGACAATGAGCAGTTCTTC	CASRIAGGQWDNEQFF
.	few	11	TRBV12-3/TRBV12-4	TRBJ2-1	TGTGCCAGCGGGGGTTACAATGAGCAGTTCTTC	CASGGYNEQFF
.	.	13	TRBV11-2	TRBJ1-5	TGTGCCAGCAGCTTAACCCCTCGGCAGCCCCAGCATTTT	CASSLTPRQPQHF
TRBD2	many	14	TRBV28	TRBJ2-7	TGTGCCAGCAGTTTTGGAAGCGGGAGAGCCGAGCAGTACTTC	CASSFGSGRAEQYF
.	few	15	TRBV28	TRBJ1-2	TGTGCCACCCTTAGTCACGGCGGAAATAACTATGGCTACACCTTC	CATLSHGGNNYGYTF
.	many	12	TRBV7-8	TRBJ1-5	TGTGCCAGCAGCGTCCACAGGGAAGCCCAGCATTTT	CASSVHREAQHF
TRBD1	.	15	TRBV10-3	TRBJ2-2	TGTGCCATCAGCACCACCTCGACAGGGGCCGGGGAGCTGTTTTTT	CAISTTSTGAGELFF
.	many	14	TRBV20-1	TRBJ1-5	TGCAGTGCTAAATGGTCCGGGGGCAATCAGCCCCAGCATTTT	CSAKWSGGNQPQHF
TRBD2	many	18	TRBV7-2	TRBJ2-3	TGTGCCAGCAGCCCCCATCAAGGAGCGGGAGGTTTCACAGATACGCAGTATTTT	CASSPHQGAGGFTDTQYF
.	.	14	TRBV5-1	TRBJ2-5	TGCGCCAGCAGCTTGGTTCCGGGTATGGAGACCCAGTACTTC	CASSLVPGMETQYF
.	few	14	TRBV28	TRBJ1-4	TGTGCCAGCAGGCCGCGGGGGGTGGGTGAAAAACTGTTTTTT	CASRPRGVGEKLFF
TRBD2	many	14	TRBV2	TRBJ2-3	TGTGCCAGCAGCGGACTAGCGGGGGGGAATACGCAGTATTTT	CASSGLAGGNTQYF
TRBD2	few	20	TRBV6-1	TRBJ2-3	TGTGCCAGCAGGCCCCGACTAGCGGGGCTCCTACCAAAGGGCACAGATACGCAGTATTTT	CASRPRLAGLLPKGTDTQYF
TRBD2	many	12	TRBV5-1	TRBJ2-7	TGCGCCAGTACGACTAGCGGGAGCGAGCAGTACTTC	CASTTSGSEQYF
.	many	13	TRBV2	TRBJ1-6	TGTGCCAGCAGTGAAGTAGCAAATTCACCCCTCCACTTT	CASSEVANSPLHF
TRBD2	.	13	TRBV14	TRBJ2-1	TGTGCCAGCAGCGGGACTAGTTTTGATGAGCAGTTCTTC	CASSGTSFDEQFF
TRBD1	few	15	TRBV12-3/TRBV12-4	TRBJ2-7	TGTGCCAGCAGTCAATACCGACAGGGCCCTAACGAGCAGTACTTC	CASSQYRQGPNEQYF
.	once	13	TRBV6-1	TRBJ2-3	TGTGCCAGTTCATTGGAGCTCCCAGATACGCAGTATTTT	CASSLELPDTQYF
.	many	15	TRBV2	TRBJ1-6	TGTGCCAGCAGTGGGGAGGGGCCGGGGTATTCACCCCTCCACTTT	CASSGEGPGYSPLHF
.	few	16	TRBV24-1	TRBJ2-1	TGTGCCACCAGTGATTCAAGATTTTCAAAATACAATGAGCAGTTCTTC	CATSDSRFSKYNEQFF
TRBD1	.	15	TRBV7-3	TRBJ2-5	TGTGCCAGCAGCCCGGACAGGGGGCCAGTGTCGACCCAGTACTTC	CASSPDRGPVSTQYF
.	many	13	TRBV5-6	TRBJ2-3	TGTGCCAGCAGCTTGGAGGTGACAGATACGCAGTATTTT	CASSLEVTDTQYF
.	many	12	TRBV7-3	TRBJ2-2	TGTGCCAGCAGCTTAAGCCCCGGGGAGCTGTTTTTT	CASSLSPGELFF
.	few	15	TRBV6-1	TRBJ2-7	TGTGCCAGCAGTAGGACGAGCGGATATAACTACGAGCAGTACTTC	CASSRTSGYNYEQYF
TRBD1	many	16	TRBV2	TRBJ1-6	TGTGCCAGCACTCGGACAGGGGATTATCTTAATTCACCCCTCCACTTT	CASTRTGDYLNSPLHF
.	many	15	TRBV10-3	TRBJ2-3	TGTGCCATCACTCGCGGGGCACAGAACACAGATACGCAGTATTTT	CAITRGAQNTDTQYF
.	.	14	TRBV7-8	TRBJ2-5	TGTGCCAGCAGCTTAGAGGCAGGTTTTAAGACCCAGTACTTC	CASSLEAGFKTQYF
.	few	16	TRBV6-1	TRBJ1-3	TGTGCCAGCAGTGATCGTCCCGCGACAGAGAGAAACACCATATATTTT	CASSDRPATERNTIYF
.	few	13	TRBV10-3	TRBJ2-5	TGTGCCATCAGTGTTGGGGGTCAAGAGACCCAGTACTTC	CAISVGGQETQYF
.	many	14	TRBV3-1	TRBJ1-1	TGTGCCAGCAGCCTATCCGGACGAAACACTGAAGCTTTCTTT	CASSLSGRNTEAFF
TRBD1	many	15	TRBV6-1	TRBJ2-1	TGTGCCAGCAGTGGACGGGACAGGGATTACAATGAGCAGTTCTTC	CASSGRDRDYNEQFF
.	.	12	TRBV5-6	TRBJ1-2	TGTGCCAGCGGCCTGGGGGGTCTTGGCTACACCTTC	CASGLGGLGYTF